Each of the 28 T cell receptor beta chains below was sequenced from the same sample in a study of the immune and genomic landscape of osteosarcoma (dated by TCRdb to about 2020). Receptors were amplified or captured by the immunoSEQ multiplex PCR assay. Imported from immuneACCESS, the table was reduced by TCRdb to in-frame sequences with V and J called. These copies leave out some clones; in studies compared against another copy, an unresolved V gene accounts for under half, and the cause of the remainder is not known. Counted in this sample were about 4,600 clones; 71% of them appeared once. About 17% of the sample comes from the top ten. The specimens were post-treatment primary, local recurrence and metastasis tumors obtained from patients with a poor prognosis. What was sequenced was osteosarcoma tumor tissue from the femur. These TCRs come from a human donor with osteosarcoma.

The chain has TRBV28 and TRBJ1-1; D remains ambiguous. Germline CDR1 and CDR2: MDHEN and SYDVKM. V lost 4 bases to trimming and J lost 1 base, with 16 bases between them. The CDR3 contains 16 residues. This chain's CDR3 is CASSSLMRPENTEAFF. The CDR3 DNA follows: TGTGCCAGCAGTTCGCTCATGAGGCCAGAGAACACTGAAGCTTTCTTT.

This chain links TRBV27 with TRBJ2-1; tentatively, D is TRBD1 or TRBD2 (5 bases each). Between the trimmed V and J ends, which lost 1 base and 7 bases, there was a span of 20 bases. CDR1 is MNHEY and CDR2 is SMNVEV in the germline V gene (reference sequence). The CDR3 sequence is 17 residues long. CDR3 amino acids: CASSLYGLPKGKNEQFF. CDR3 bases: TGTGCCAGCAGTTTATATGGACTCCCAAAGGGGAAGAATGAGCAGTTCTTC.

The chain employs TRBV15 and TRBJ1-3; D unresolved. V dropped 1 base and J dropped 0 bases, with 7 bases sitting between them. Germline V lookup: CDR1 LNHNV, CDR2 YYDKDF (reference sequence). The CDR3 is 15 amino acids. CDR3 in amino acids: CATSRGANSGNTIYF. As DNA, the CDR3 is TGTGCCACCAGCAGAGGCGCAAACTCTGGAAACACCATATATTTT.

The gene calls are TRBV29-1 and TRBJ2-2, with D possibly being TRBD1 or TRBD2 (5 bases each). From germline, CDR1 is SQVTM and CDR2 ANQGSEA. The CDR3 contains 13 residues. V shed 7 bases and J shed 0 bases, with 9 bases lying between them. CDR3: CSARGTNTGELFF. The CDR3, as DNA: TGCAGCGCGAGGGGCACGAACACCGGGGAGCTGTTTTTT.

The gene calls are TRBV5-1 and TRBJ1-5; tentatively, D is TRBD1 (5 bases). Germline V gives CDR1 SGHRS, CDR2 YFSETQ. The CDR3 is 14 amino acids. Trimming pared 0 bases from V and 6 bases from J, leaving 10 bases between. The CDR3 region has the DNA TGCGCCAGCAGCTTGGCCGGGGACGGTCAGCCCCAGCATTTT. Protein: CASSLAGDGQPQHF.

This chain connects TRBV2 to TRBJ2-1; D gene unclear. The ends were cut back, 4 bases at V and 4 bases at J, with 11 bases in the middle. From germline, CDR1 is SNHLY and CDR2 FYNNEI. This CDR3 is built from 14 residues. CDR3 loop: CASSVLESYNEQFF. DNA of the CDR3: TGTGCCAGCAGTGTCCTAGAGTCATACAATGAGCAGTTCTTC.

The chain is built from TRBV6-1 and TRBJ1-4; TRBD1 might be the D (5 bases). V lost 4 bases and J lost 2, with 8 bases in between. Germline V gene lookup returns CDR1 MNHNS and CDR2 SASEGT. The CDR3 has 14 amino acids. In DNA, the CDR3 is TGTGCCAGCAGTGTGTGGGGGACTAATGAAAAACTGTTTTTT. Encoded protein: CASSVWGTNEKLFF.

The chain couples TRBV5-5 to TRBJ2-1, with TRBD2 matching over 8 bases. The ends lost 5 bases at V and 8 bases at J; junction bases unmatched: 9. The CDR3 extends over 14 amino acids. Germline V CDR1 and CDR2: SGHKS, YYEKEE (reference sequence). CDR3: CASSSGTRSYEQFF. CDR3 DNA: TGTGCCAGCAGTTCCGGGACTAGAAGCTATGAGCAGTTCTTC.

This clone was seen just once. The chain uses TRBV2 and TRBJ2-2; D is perhaps TRBD2 (6 bases). Germline CDR1 is SNHLY and CDR2 is FYNNEI. The germline V and J ends were trimmed by 7 bases and 1 base, with 16 bases remaining between them. The CDR3 extends over 16 amino acids. CDR3 coding DNA: TGTGCCAGCAACGGCAGGACTAAGGTGAACACCGGGGAGCTGTTTTTT. Translated: CASNGRTKVNTGELFF.

This rearrangement joins TRBV27 to TRBJ1-5; D is possibly TRBD1 (6 bases). This CDR3 has 18 residues. V was cut by 3 bases and J by 4 bases, with 22 bases left in between. The germline gives CDR1 MNHEY, CDR2 SMNVEV (reference sequence). CDR3 region: CASSFSFGGLYGNQPQHF. For the CDR3, the DNA is TGTGCCAGCAGTTTTTCTTTCGGGGGCCTGTATGGGAATCAGCCCCAGCATTTT.

The chain combines TRBV5-1 with TRBJ2-3; D call uncertain. V was cut by 0 bases and J by 4 bases, with 18 bases left in between. This CDR3 contains 17 residues. Germline lookup yields CDR1 SGHRS and CDR2 YFSETQ. The CDR3 sequence: CASSLGGRVMIADTQYF. In DNA form, the CDR3 reads TGCGCCAGCAGCTTGGGAGGTCGCGTTATGATCGCAGATACGCAGTATTTT. The whole variable domain, filled in from reference TRBV5-1 and TRBJ2-3, reads KAGVTQTPRYLIKTRGQQVTLSCSPISGHRSVSWYQQTPGQGLQFLFEYFSETQRNKGNFPGRFSGRQFSNSRSEMNVSTLELGDSALYLCASSLGGRVMIADTQYFGPGTRLTVL.

This clone came up a few times. The V and J genes are TRBV27 and TRBJ1-1; D not certain. The CDR3 has 15 amino acids. Germline values: CDR1 MNHEY, CDR2 SMNVEV (reference sequence). The V end lost 2 bases, the J end lost 3 bases, and 13 bases lay between the germline ends. CDR3 loop: CASSLAPLWDTEAFF. The CDR3 region has the DNA TGTGCCAGCAGTTTAGCCCCGTTATGGGACACTGAAGCTTTCTTT.

This clone was seen once. The V and J genes are TRBV5-1 and TRBJ2-3; TRBD1 agrees at 8 bases. This CDR3 is 16 amino acids long. The ends lost 0 bases at V and 2 bases at J; junction bases unmatched: 5. The germline CDR1 and CDR2 sequences are SGHRS and YFSETQ. The CDR3 is CASSLAGQGSTDTQYF. The CDR3 nucleotides read TGCGCCAGCAGCTTGGCCGGACAGGGCTCCACAGATACGCAGTATTTT. Using reference TRBV5-1 and TRBJ2-3 for the parts outside the CDR3, the full variable domain is KAGVTQTPRYLIKTRGQQVTLSCSPISGHRSVSWYQQTPGQGLQFLFEYFSETQRNKGNFPGRFSGRQFSNSRSEMNVSTLELGDSALYLCASSLAGQGSTDTQYFGPGTRLTVL.

This chain uses TRBV19 with TRBJ1-4; D gene unclear. The germline gives CDR1 LNHDA, CDR2 SQIVND (reference sequence). V shed 6 bases and J shed 4 bases, with 12 bases lying between them. This CDR3 has 14 amino acids. The CDR3 protein is CASSPPGVNEKLFF. As DNA, the CDR3 is TGTGCCAGTAGCCCTCCCGGGGTTAATGAAAAACTGTTTTTT.

The rearrangement uses TRBV5-1 and TRBJ2-1, with D perhaps matching TRBD2 (6 bases). Trimming removed 0 bases at V and 6 bases at J, with 10 bases between. The CDR3 consists of 14 residues. The germline V gene has CDR1 SGHRS and CDR2 YFSETQ. The CDR3 loop reads CASSLAWRGNEQFF. CDR3 DNA: TGCGCCAGCAGCTTGGCCTGGAGGGGCAATGAGCAGTTCTTC.

The chain recombines TRBV27 with TRBJ2-5; a weak D match, TRBD1 (6 bases). CDR1 and CDR2 from the germline V gene are MNHEY and SMNVEV (reference sequence). The germline V and J ends were trimmed by 5 bases and 1 base, with 14 bases remaining between them. The CDR3 is 15 amino acids. The CDR3 is CASSRVWTAQETQYF. The DNA of the CDR3 is TGTGCCAGCAGTCGGGTTTGGACAGCCCAAGAGACCCAGTACTTC.

The CDR3 reads CASSLDLGANTEAFF. The CDR3 DNA follows: TGTGCCAGCAGCTTAGATCTGGGGGCGAACACTGAAGCTTTCTTT. This rearrangement joins TRBV11-2 to TRBJ1-1, with D perhaps matching TRBD1 (6 bases). In germline, CDR1 is SGHAT, CDR2 FQNNGV. The V end lost 0 bases, the J end lost 1 base, and 9 bases lay between the germline ends. The CDR3 sequence is 15 residues long.

This chain joins TRBV6-4 and TRBJ2-3, with D perhaps being TRBD1 or TRBD2 (6 bases each). Trimming removed 3 bases at V and 3 bases at J, with 13 bases between. Germline values: CDR1 MRHNA, CDR2 SNTAGT. CDR3 length: 15 amino acids. CDR3 loop: CASSEGAGTTDTQYF. The CDR3 DNA follows: TGTGCCAGCAGTGAGGGGGCAGGGACTACAGATACGCAGTATTTT.

The chain links TRBV28 to TRBJ1-1; D ambiguous. The ends were cut back, 7 bases at V and 0 bases at J, with 15 bases in the middle. Germline CDR1 reads MDHEN; CDR2 reads SYDVKM. This CDR3 is built from 15 residues. The CDR3 DNA reads TGTGCCAGCACCAAAGCGGGAGACTTGAACACTGAAGCTTTCTTT. It is translated as CASTKAGDLNTEAFF.

The rearrangement links TRBV30 to TRBJ1-1; D remains ambiguous. There are 14 residues in the CDR3. Germline-derived CDR1 and CDR2 are GTSNPN and SVGIG (reference sequence). The V gene lost 2 bases and the J gene lost 1 base, with 11 bases spanning the gap. Here the CDR3 reads CAWSLFLSNTEAFF. The CDR3 nucleotides are TGTGCCTGGAGTTTGTTTCTCTCGAACACTGAAGCTTTCTTT.

This clone was detected only once. This sequence joins TRBV5-4 and TRBJ1-1; D is undetermined. This CDR3 contains 16 residues. The germline CDR1 and CDR2 sequences are SGHNT and YYREEE (reference sequence). V was cut by 5 bases and J by 0 bases, with 17 bases left in between. The CDR3 bases are TGTGCCAGCAGAAAAGGCGGGAACGGTTTGAACACTGAAGCTTTCTTT. Its protein is CASRKGGNGLNTEAFF.

The genes are TRBV5-4 and TRBJ2-1, with D unclear. The CDR3 contains 16 residues. Trimming cost V 4 bases and J 1 base, with 15 bases left between them. CDR1 is SGHNT and CDR2 is YYREEE in the germline V gene (reference sequence). CDR3 residues: CASSPPLGQSYNEQFF. The DNA of the CDR3 is TGTGCCAGCAGCCCCCCACTGGGTCAGTCCTACAATGAGCAGTTCTTC.

Turning to this clone: Other nucleotide sequences in the sample specify the same CDR3. The chain uses TRBV5-1 and TRBJ1-1, with 9 bases fitting TRBD1. Germline lookup yields CDR1 SGHRS and CDR2 YFSETQ. The CDR3 extends over 14 amino acids. The J segment lost 4 bases and the V segment lost 3 bases, leaving 4 bases of the junction unmatched. The CDR3: CASSWTGDTTEAFF. In DNA form, the CDR3 reads TGCGCCAGCAGCTGGACAGGGGATACCACTGAAGCTTTCTTT.

The chain employs TRBV15 and TRBJ1-3, with a possible D match to TRBD1 (5 bases). Trimming removed 5 bases from V and 1 base from J, with 9 bases in between. The germline CDR1 and CDR2 sequences are LNHNV and YYDKDF (reference sequence). The CDR3 is made up of 14 amino acids. The CDR3 DNA sequence: TGTGCCACCAGCCTAGGGACGTCTGGAAACACCATATATTTT. Its protein is CATSLGTSGNTIYF.

J is TRBJ2-1 and V is TRBV29-1; 9 positions match TRBD2. V shed 6 bases and J 0 bases; nucleotides not matched to a gene: 9. CDR1 and CDR2 (germline): SQVTM, ANQGSEA. The CDR3 totals 16 residues. CDR3: CSVRNRLADSYNEQFF. As DNA, the CDR3 is TGCAGCGTGCGAAACCGACTAGCGGACTCCTACAATGAGCAGTTCTTC.

The chain has TRBV4-3 and TRBJ2-3; D possibly corresponds to TRBD1 (6 bases). The CDR3 length is 15 residues. Trimming removed 0 bases at V and 4 bases at J, with 11 bases between. Germline CDR1 is LGHNA and CDR2 is YSLEER. The CDR3 region is CASSQDRGAADTQYF. The CDR3 bases are TGCGCCAGCAGCCAAGACAGGGGCGCAGCAGATACGCAGTATTTT.

This clone showed up just a few times. The chain combines TRBV19 with TRBJ1-5; maybe TRBD1 (5 bases). The CDR3 is 14 residues long. V lost 10 bases, J lost 0 bases, and 13 bases lay in between. The germline CDR1 and CDR2 sequences are LNHDA and SQIVND (reference sequence). The CDR3 DNA sequence: TGTGCCACCTTAGACAGTTATAGCAATCAGCCCCAGCATTTT. It specifies CATLDSYSNQPQHF.

V gene TRBV18 combines with J gene TRBJ2-1; 7 bases are a match to TRBD1. V was pared by 3 bases and J by 5 bases, with 7 bases of the junction left unmatched. In germline, CDR1 is KGHSH, CDR2 LQKENI. The CDR3 length is 15 residues. In DNA, the CDR3 is TGTGCCAGCTCACCGGCGAGGGGGCGAGACAATGAGCAGTTCTTC. Its translation is CASSPARGRDNEQFF. The full variable domain, with the rest looked up from reference TRBV18 and TRBJ2-1, is NAGVMQNPRHLVRRRGQEARLRCSPMKGHSHVYWYRQLPEEGLKFMVYLQKENIIDESGMPKERFSAEFPKEGPSILRIQQVVRGDSAAYFCASSPARGRDNEQFFGPGTRLTVL.